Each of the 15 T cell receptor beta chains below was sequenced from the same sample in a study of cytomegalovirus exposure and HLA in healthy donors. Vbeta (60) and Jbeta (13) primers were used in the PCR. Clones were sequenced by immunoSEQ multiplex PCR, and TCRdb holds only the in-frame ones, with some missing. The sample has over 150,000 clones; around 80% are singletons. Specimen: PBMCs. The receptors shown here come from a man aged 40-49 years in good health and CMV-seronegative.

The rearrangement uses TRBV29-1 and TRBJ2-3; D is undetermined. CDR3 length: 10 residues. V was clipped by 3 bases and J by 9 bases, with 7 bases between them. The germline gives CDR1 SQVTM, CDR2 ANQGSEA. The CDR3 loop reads CSVERGTQYF. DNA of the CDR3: TGCAGCGTTGAGAGAGGCACGCAGTATTTT.

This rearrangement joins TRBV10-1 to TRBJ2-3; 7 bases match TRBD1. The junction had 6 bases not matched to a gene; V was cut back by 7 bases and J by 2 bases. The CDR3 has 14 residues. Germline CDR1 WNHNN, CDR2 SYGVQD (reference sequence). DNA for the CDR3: TGCGCCAGCAAGGACAGGCGAGACACAGATACGCAGTATTTT. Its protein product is CASKDRRDTDTQYF.

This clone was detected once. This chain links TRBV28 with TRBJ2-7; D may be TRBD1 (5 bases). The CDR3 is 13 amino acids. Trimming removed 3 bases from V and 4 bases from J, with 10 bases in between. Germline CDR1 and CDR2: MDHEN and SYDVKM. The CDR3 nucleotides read TGTGCCAGCAGTTTCCAGGGTCCATACGAGCAGTACTTC. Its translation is CASSFQGPYEQYF.

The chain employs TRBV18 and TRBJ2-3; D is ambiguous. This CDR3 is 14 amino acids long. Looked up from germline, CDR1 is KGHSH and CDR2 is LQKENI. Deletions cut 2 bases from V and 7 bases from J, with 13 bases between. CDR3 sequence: CASSPGVSRNTQYF. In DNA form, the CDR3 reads TGTGCCAGCTCACCAGGAGTGAGTAGGAATACGCAGTATTTT.

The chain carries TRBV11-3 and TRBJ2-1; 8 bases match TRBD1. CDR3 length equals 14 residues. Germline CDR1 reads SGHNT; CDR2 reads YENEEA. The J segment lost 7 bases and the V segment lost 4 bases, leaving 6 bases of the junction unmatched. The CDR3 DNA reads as TGTGCCAGCAGCTCCGGACAGGGACTGAATGAGCAGTTCTTC. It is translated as CASSSGQGLNEQFF.

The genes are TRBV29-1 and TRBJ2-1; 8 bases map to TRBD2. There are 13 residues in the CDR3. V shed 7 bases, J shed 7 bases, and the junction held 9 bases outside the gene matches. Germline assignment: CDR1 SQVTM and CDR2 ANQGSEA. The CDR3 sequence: CSADRERGNEQFF. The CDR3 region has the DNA TGCAGCGCTGACCGCGAGCGGGGGAATGAGCAGTTCTTC.

CDR3 nucleotides: TGCGCCAGCAGCTTGGGGGGGGGTAGCGGCGAGCAGTTCTTC. It codes for CASSLGGGSGEQFF. The chain joins TRBV5-1 to TRBJ2-1, with 7 bases fitting TRBD2. Germline V gives CDR1 SGHRS, CDR2 YFSETQ. The V and J ends lost 0 bases and 10 bases, in that order; junction bases with no gene match: 7. This CDR3 comprises 14 residues.

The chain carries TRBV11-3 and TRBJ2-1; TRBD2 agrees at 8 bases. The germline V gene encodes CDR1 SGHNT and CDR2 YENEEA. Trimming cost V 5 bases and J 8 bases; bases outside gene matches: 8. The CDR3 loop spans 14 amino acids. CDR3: CASSAGLAGDEQFF. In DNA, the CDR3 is TGTGCCAGCAGCGCCGGACTAGCCGGCGATGAGCAGTTCTTC.

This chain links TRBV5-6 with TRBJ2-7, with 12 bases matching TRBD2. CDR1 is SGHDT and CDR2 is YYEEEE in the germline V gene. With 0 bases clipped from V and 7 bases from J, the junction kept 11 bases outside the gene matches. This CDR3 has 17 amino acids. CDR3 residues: CASSLGVTSGSLREQYF. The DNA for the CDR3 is TGTGCCAGCAGCTTGGGAGTGACTAGCGGGAGTCTAAGAGAGCAGTACTTC.

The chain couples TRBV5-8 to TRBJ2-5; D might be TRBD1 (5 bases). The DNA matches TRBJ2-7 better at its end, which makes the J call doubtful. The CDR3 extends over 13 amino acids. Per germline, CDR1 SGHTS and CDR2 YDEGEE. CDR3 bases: TGTGCCAGCAAGTACAGGAGCTCCTACGAGCAGTACTTC. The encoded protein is CASKYRSSYEQYF.

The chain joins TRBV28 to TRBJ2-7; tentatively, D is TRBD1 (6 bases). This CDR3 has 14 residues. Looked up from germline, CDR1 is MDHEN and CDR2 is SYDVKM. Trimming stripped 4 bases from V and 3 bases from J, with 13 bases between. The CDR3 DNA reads TGTGCCAGCAGTTCTGGGGGCTGGTTCTACGAGCAGTACTTC. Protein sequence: CASSSGGWFYEQYF.

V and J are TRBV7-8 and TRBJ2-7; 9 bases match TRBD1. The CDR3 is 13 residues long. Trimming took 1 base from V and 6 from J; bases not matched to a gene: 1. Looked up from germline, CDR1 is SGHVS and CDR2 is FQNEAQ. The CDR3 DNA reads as TGTGCCAGCAGCTTAGACAGGGGGCGCGAGCAGTACTTC. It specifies CASSLDRGREQYF.

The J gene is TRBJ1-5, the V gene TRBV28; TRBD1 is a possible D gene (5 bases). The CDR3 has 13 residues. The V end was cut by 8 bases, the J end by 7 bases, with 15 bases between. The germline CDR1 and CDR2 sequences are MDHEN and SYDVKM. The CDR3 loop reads CASFPGGWQPQHF. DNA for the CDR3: TGTGCCAGCTTTCCGGGGGGTTGGCAGCCCCAGCATTTT.

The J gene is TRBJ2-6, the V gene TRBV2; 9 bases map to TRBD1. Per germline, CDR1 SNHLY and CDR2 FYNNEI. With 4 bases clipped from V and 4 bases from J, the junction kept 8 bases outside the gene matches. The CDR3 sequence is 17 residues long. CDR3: CASSGATGGRGANVLTF. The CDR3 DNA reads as TGTGCCAGCAGTGGAGCAACAGGGGGCAGAGGGGCCAACGTCCTGACTTTC.

The CDR3 DNA reads as TGTGCCAGCAGCGTAACGGCGGATTCCTACGAGCAGTACTTC. Its protein is CASSVTADSYEQYF. The rearrangement uses TRBV11-2 and TRBJ2-7; D is unclear. Deletions cut 5 bases from V and 1 base from J, with 12 bases between. This CDR3 spans 14 amino acids. CDR1 is SGHAT and CDR2 is FQNNGV in the germline V gene.